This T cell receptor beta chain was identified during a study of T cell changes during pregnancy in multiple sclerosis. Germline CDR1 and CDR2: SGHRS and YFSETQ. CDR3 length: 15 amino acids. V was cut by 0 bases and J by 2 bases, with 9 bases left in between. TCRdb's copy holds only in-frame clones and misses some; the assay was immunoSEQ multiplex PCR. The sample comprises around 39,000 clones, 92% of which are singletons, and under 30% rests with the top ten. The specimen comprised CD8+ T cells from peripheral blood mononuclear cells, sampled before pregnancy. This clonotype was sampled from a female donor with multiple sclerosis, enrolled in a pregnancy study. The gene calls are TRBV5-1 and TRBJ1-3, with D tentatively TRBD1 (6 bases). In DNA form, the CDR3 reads TGCGCCAGCAGCTTGGATTCAGGGGCTGGAAACACCATATATTTT. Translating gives CASSLDSGAGNTIYF.